These 20 T cell receptor beta chains were all obtained from the same sample, sequenced in a study of cytomegalovirus exposure and HLA in healthy donors. Profiling relied on immunoSEQ multiplex PCR, and the TCRdb table lists in-frame clones only, not all of them. The sample carries 100,000 to 150,000 clones, under 90% recorded once. Sequencing used PBMCs. The source is a woman under 40 in good health and CMV-seronegative.

The chain is built from TRBV13 and TRBJ2-7; 8 bases match TRBD1. The V segment lost 4 bases and the J segment 0 bases; nucleotides outside the gene matches: 5. Germline CDR1 reads PRHDT; CDR2 reads FYEKMQ (reference sequence). This CDR3 has 15 amino acids. CDR3 in amino acids: CASSSWTGSSYEQYF. In nucleotides, the CDR3 is TGTGCCAGCAGCTCGTGGACAGGGAGCTCCTACGAGCAGTACTTC.

V and J are TRBV2 and TRBJ2-3; D might be TRBD2 (5 bases). Trimming pared 6 bases from V and 3 bases from J, leaving 19 bases between. CDR3 length equals 16 residues. The V gene's germline CDR1 is SNHLY and CDR2 FYNNEI. DNA for the CDR3: TGTGCCAGCAGCTTGGAACGTCTAGGCGGGACAGATACGCAGTATTTT. It yields the protein CASSLERLGGTDTQYF.

This chain connects TRBV6-6 to TRBJ2-3; no reliable D call. CDR3 length: 13 amino acids. CDR1 and CDR2 from the germline V gene are MNHNY and SVGAGI (reference sequence). V lost 1 base and J lost 3, with 5 bases in between. Here the CDR3 reads CASSYLQTDTQYF. As DNA, the CDR3 is TGTGCCAGCAGTTACTTACAGACAGATACGCAGTATTTT.

This rearrangement joins TRBV7-2 to TRBJ2-3; a weak D match, TRBD2 (6 bases). V was clipped by 5 bases and J by 0 bases, with 15 bases between them. The CDR3 is 16 residues long. Germline-derived CDR1 and CDR2 are SGHTA and FQGNSA. The CDR3 DNA is TGTGCCAGCAGCCCATCGATCGGGAGTAGCACAGATACGCAGTATTTT. As protein: CASSPSIGSSTDTQYF. Combining the CDR3 with reference TRBV7-2 and TRBJ2-3 gives the whole variable domain GAGVSQSPSNKVTEKGKDVELRCDPISGHTALYWYRQSLGQGLEFLIYFQGNSAPDKSGLPSDRFSAERTGGSVSTLTIQRTQQEDSAVYLCASSPSIGSSTDTQYFGPGTRLTVL.

This clone turned up a few times. This chain links TRBV9 with TRBJ1-4; 9 bases line up with TRBD1. This CDR3 is built from 15 residues. The J segment lost 6 bases and the V segment lost 0 bases, leaving 3 bases of the junction unmatched. Germline V gene lookup returns CDR1 SGDLS and CDR2 YYNGEE. The CDR3 DNA follows: TGTGCCAGCAGCGTAGGGGACAGGGAAGATGAAAAACTGTTTTTT. It encodes CASSVGDREDEKLFF.

The CDR3 is CSTNRVGELFF. In nucleotides, the CDR3 is TGCAGCACAAACAGGGTCGGGGAGCTGTTTTTT. The chain employs TRBV29-1 and TRBJ2-2, with D maybe TRBD1 (6 bases). The CDR3 has 11 amino acids. The germline V and J ends were trimmed by 8 bases and 7 bases, with 11 bases remaining between them. The germline gives CDR1 SQVTM, CDR2 ANQGSEA.

This clone was observed a single time. The chain is built from TRBV5-5 and TRBJ1-1; D might be TRBD1 (6 bases). The CDR3 is made up of 15 amino acids. V shed 0 bases and J shed 4 bases, with 13 bases lying between them. CDR1 and CDR2 (germline): SGHKS, YYEKEE (reference sequence). The CDR3 loop reads CASSLEGGKSTEAFF. DNA for the CDR3: TGTGCCAGCAGCTTGGAAGGGGGTAAGAGCACTGAAGCTTTCTTT. The entire variable domain, with the rest obtained from reference TRBV5-5 and TRBJ1-1, is as follows: DAGVTQSPTHLIKTRGQQVTLRCSPISGHKSVSWYQQVLGQGPQFIFQYYEKEERGRGNFPDRFSARQFPNYSSELNVNALLLGDSALYLCASSLEGGKSTEAFFGQGTRLTVV.

The chain recombines TRBV4-1 with TRBJ2-7; perhaps TRBD2 as D (5 bases). Germline V gene sequence: CDR1 MGHRA, CDR2 YSYEKL. Trimming left V 4 bases short and J 7 bases short, with 14 bases between. CDR3 length: 13 residues. CDR3 bases: TGCGCCAGCAGCCTGTCGAGGGCCGGAGAGCAGTACTTC. Translated: CASSLSRAGEQYF.

The rearrangement links TRBV7-9 to TRBJ2-7, with 7 bases identical to TRBD1. The CDR3 consists of 15 residues. CDR1 SEHNR and CDR2 FQNEAQ come from the germline V gene (reference sequence). V shed 4 bases, J shed 3 bases, and the junction held 9 bases outside the gene matches. The CDR3 protein is CASSSTGTVDYEQYF. The DNA for the CDR3 is TGTGCCAGCAGCTCGACCGGGACAGTCGACTACGAGCAGTACTTC.

V and J are TRBV19 and TRBJ2-1; 7 nucleotides match TRBD1. The CDR3 runs 17 residues. V lost 6 bases, J lost 0 bases, and 11 bases stayed unmatched. CDR1 and CDR2 (germline): LNHDA, SQIVND (reference sequence). CDR3 in DNA: TGTGCCAGTAGCACCATGGTGAGGACAGGCTCCTACAATGAGCAGTTCTTC. This gives the protein CASSTMVRTGSYNEQFF.

V and J are TRBV14 and TRBJ2-5; TRBD2 aligns across 9 bases. V shed 6 bases and J 4 bases; nucleotides not matched to a gene: 6. The CDR3 is made up of 14 amino acids. Germline lookup yields CDR1 SGHDN and CDR2 FVKESK. Here the CDR3 reads CASSLTSGLETQYF. Here the CDR3 DNA reads TGTGCCAGCAGTCTTACTAGCGGGTTAGAGACCCAGTACTTC.

V usage is TRBV19 and J usage is TRBJ1-6, with a weak D call TRBD1 (6 bases). This CDR3 region has 15 residues. The germline gives CDR1 LNHDA, CDR2 SQIVND (reference sequence). Deletions cut 3 bases from V and 5 bases from J, with 11 bases between. CDR3 amino acids: CASSISQGNNSPLHF. For the CDR3, the DNA is TGTGCCAGTAGTATTTCGCAGGGGAATAATTCACCCCTCCACTTT.

V usage is TRBV19 and J usage is TRBJ1-2; D unresolved. The ends were cut back, 7 bases at V and 2 bases at J, with 8 bases in the middle. CDR3 length: 12 residues. Germline V CDR1 and CDR2: LNHDA, SQIVND (reference sequence). CDR3 sequence reads: CASTPGNYGYTF. DNA for the CDR3: TGTGCCAGTACCCCCGGGAACTATGGCTACACCTTC.

The chain couples TRBV7-2 to TRBJ1-1; D gene ambiguous. Per germline, CDR1 SGHTA and CDR2 FQGNSA. Trimming cost V 5 bases and J 1 base, with 11 bases left between them. The CDR3 contains 14 residues. The CDR3 spells CASSTFGGNTEAFF. Written as DNA, the CDR3 is TGTGCCAGCAGCACCTTCGGAGGGAACACTGAAGCTTTCTTT.

This chain uses TRBV29-1 with TRBJ1-5; D remains ambiguous. There are 10 residues in the CDR3. CDR1 is SQVTM and CDR2 is ANQGSEA in the germline V gene. Trimming stripped 5 bases from V and 4 bases from J, with 3 bases between. CDR3 protein: CSVRNQPQHF. The CDR3, as DNA: TGCAGCGTTCGGAATCAGCCCCAGCATTTT.

CDR3: CASTYAARGTEAFF. As DNA, the CDR3 is TGTGCCAGTACCTACGCGGCCAGGGGAACTGAAGCTTTCTTT. The chain links TRBV19 to TRBJ1-1, with D possibly being TRBD1 (6 bases). Trimming shortened V by 7 bases and J by 5 bases, and 17 bases separated the two germline ends. This CDR3 has 14 amino acids. Germline CDR1 reads LNHDA; CDR2 reads SQIVND (reference sequence).

The chain joins TRBV16 to TRBJ1-1, with D perhaps TRBD1 (5 bases). Germline V gene sequence: CDR1 KGHSY, CDR2 FQNENV. The CDR3 sequence is 15 residues long. Trimming stripped 0 bases from V and 1 base from J, with 9 bases between. CDR3 residues: CASSQSQGWNTEAFF. The CDR3 DNA is TGTGCCAGCAGCCAATCGCAGGGATGGAACACTGAAGCTTTCTTT. Based on the CDR3 plus reference TRBV16 and TRBJ1-1, the full variable domain is GEEVAQTPKHLVRGEGQKAKLYCAPIKGHSYVFWYQQVLKNEFKFLISFQNENVFDETGMPKERFSAKCLPNSPCSLEIQATKLEDSAVYFCASSQSQGWNTEAFFGQGTRLTVV.

The chain couples TRBV6-5 to TRBJ2-2; D remains unclear. The V end lost 4 bases, the J end lost 0 bases, and 9 bases lay between the germline ends. Germline assignment: CDR1 MNHEY and CDR2 SVGAGI. The CDR3 is 15 amino acids. The CDR3 sequence: CASSSLTANTGELFF. DNA for the CDR3: TGTGCCAGCAGTTCTCTAACCGCGAACACCGGGGAGCTGTTTTTT.

This chain connects TRBV2 to TRBJ1-4; no clear D gene. Germline CDR1 reads SNHLY; CDR2 reads FYNNEI. V lost 1 base and J lost 12, with 9 bases in between. The CDR3 extends over 12 amino acids. CDR3 in amino acids: CASSEGQMELFF. The CDR3 region has the DNA TGTGCCAGCAGTGAAGGGCAGATGGAACTGTTTTTT.

This clone has more than one count but fewer than ten. CDR3 residues: CASSTQISYEQYF. CDR3 sequence (DNA): TGTGCCAGCAGTACACAGATCTCCTACGAGCAGTACTTC. The rearrangement joins TRBV27 to TRBJ2-7; D call uncertain. There are 13 residues in the CDR3. Germline V lookup: CDR1 MNHEY, CDR2 SMNVEV (reference sequence). V was clipped by 5 bases and J by 0 bases, with 8 bases between them.